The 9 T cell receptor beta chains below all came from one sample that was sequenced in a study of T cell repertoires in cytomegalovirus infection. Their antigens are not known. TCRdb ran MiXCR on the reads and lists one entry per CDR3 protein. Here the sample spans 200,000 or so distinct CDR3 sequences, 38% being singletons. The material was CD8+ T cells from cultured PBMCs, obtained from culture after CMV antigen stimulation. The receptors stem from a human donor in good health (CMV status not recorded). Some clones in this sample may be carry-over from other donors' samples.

The CDR3 spells CASSLAGFTDTQYF. In DNA, the CDR3 is TGTGCCAGTAGTTTAGCGGGATTCACAGATACGCAGTATTTT. The gene calls are TRBV19 and TRBJ2-3, with TRBD2 matching 8 bases. CDR1 and CDR2 (germline): LNHDA, SQIVND (reference sequence). The J segment lost 2 bases and the V segment lost 5 bases, leaving 3 bases of the junction unmatched. The CDR3 contains 14 residues.

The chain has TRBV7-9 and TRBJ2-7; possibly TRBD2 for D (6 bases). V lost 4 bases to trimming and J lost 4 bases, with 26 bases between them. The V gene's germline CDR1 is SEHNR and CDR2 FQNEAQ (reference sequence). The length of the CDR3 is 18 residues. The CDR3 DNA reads TGTGCCAGCAGCTCCGCTCCGGGCTACAGAAGGGCGGGATACGAGCAGTACTTC. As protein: CASSSAPGYRRAGYEQYF.

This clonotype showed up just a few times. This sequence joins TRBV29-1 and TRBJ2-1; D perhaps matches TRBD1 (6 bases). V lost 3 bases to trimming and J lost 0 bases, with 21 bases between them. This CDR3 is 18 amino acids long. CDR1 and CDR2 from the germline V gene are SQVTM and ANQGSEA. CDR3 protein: CSVDGQSTPRSSYNEQFF. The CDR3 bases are TGCAGCGTTGACGGACAGAGCACTCCCCGAAGCTCCTACAATGAGCAGTTCTTC.

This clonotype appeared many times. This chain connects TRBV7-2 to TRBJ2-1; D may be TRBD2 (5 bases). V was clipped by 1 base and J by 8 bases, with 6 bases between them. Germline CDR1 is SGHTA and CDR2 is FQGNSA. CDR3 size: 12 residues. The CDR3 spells CASSLVGDEQFF. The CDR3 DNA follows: TGTGCCAGCAGCTTAGTCGGGGATGAGCAGTTCTTC.

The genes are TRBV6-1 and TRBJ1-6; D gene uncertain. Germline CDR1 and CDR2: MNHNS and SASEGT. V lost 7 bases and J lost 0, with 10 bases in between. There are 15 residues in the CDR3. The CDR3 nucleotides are TGTGCCAGCACCGGACTCCGCTCCTATAATTCACCCCTCCACTTT. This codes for CASTGLRSYNSPLHF.

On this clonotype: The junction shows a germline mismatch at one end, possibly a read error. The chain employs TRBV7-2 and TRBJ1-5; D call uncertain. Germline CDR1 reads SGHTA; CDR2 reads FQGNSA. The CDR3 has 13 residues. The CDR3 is CASSSIGNQTQHF. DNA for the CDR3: TGTGCCAGCAGCTCCATTGGCAATCAGACCCAGCATTTT. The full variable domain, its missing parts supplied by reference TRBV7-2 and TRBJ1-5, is GAGVSQSPSNKVTEKGKDVELRCDPISGHTALYWYRQSLGQGLEFLIYFQGNSAPDKSGLPSDRFSAERTGGSVSTLTIQRTQQEDSAVYLCASSSIGNQTQHFGDGTRLSIL.

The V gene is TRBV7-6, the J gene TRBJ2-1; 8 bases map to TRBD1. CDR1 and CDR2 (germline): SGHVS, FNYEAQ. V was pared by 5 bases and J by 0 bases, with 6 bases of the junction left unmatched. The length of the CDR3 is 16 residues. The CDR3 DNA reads TGTGCCAGCAGCATTACAGGGGGGAGCTCCTACAATGAGCAGTTCTTC. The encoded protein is CASSITGGSSYNEQFF.

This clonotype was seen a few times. The CDR3 loop is CASSGSGGPRYNEQFF. CDR3 sequence (DNA): TGTGCCAGCAGTGGGAGCGGGGGGCCGAGGTACAATGAGCAGTTCTTC. The V call is TRBV27, the J call TRBJ2-1; 9 bases fit TRBD2. This CDR3 contains 16 residues. With V trimmed by 5 bases and J by 4 bases, 9 bases remained unmatched. The germline gives CDR1 MNHEY, CDR2 SMNVEV (reference sequence).

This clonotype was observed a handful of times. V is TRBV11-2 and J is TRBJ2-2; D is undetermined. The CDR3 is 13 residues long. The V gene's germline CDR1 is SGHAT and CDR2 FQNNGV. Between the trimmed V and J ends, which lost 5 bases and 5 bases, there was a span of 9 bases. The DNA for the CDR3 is TGTGCCAGCAGCGTGCCTTGGACCGGGGAGCTGTTTTTT. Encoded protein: CASSVPWTGELFF.